This TCR beta chain originates from a study of early T cells in non-severe SARS-CoV-2 infection. The CDR3 has 19 amino acids. Germline CDR1 reads SSHAT; CDR2 reads FNYEAQ (reference sequence). The germline V and J ends were trimmed by 1 base and 6 bases, with 27 bases remaining between them. This clonotype was seen many times. Unique molecular identifiers were added to individual cDNA molecules. TCRdb used MiXCR to reprocess the 5' RACE reads, holding one entry per CDR3 protein. The sample lists fewer than 80,000 distinct CDR3 sequences; around a tenth were seen once. V gene TRBV7-7 combines with J gene TRBJ1-1; D gene ambiguous. This receptor was identified in an adult who was a healthcare worker with PCR-confirmed SARS-CoV-2 infection or an uninfected control (not recorded which). The sample consisted of whole blood. Here the CDR3 DNA reads TGTGCCAGCAGCTTAGTGTCTCGGTCATGGGCGGATTATAGGGCTGAAGCTTTCTTT. It codes for CASSLVSRSWADYRAEAFF.